One sample yielded the 11 T cell receptor beta chains listed below, sequenced in a study of T cells after yellow fever vaccination. TCRdb fed the 5' RACE reads into MiXCR, producing one record per CDR3 protein. The repertoire has about 350,000 distinct CDR3 sequences, 7% to 10% of them found once; the top ten carry roughly 15%. Sample: PBMCs, taken roughly 46 days after the first yellow fever vaccination. The receptors were sampled from a young man who received the YFV17D yellow fever vaccine.

This clonotype was detected many times. J is TRBJ2-1 and V is TRBV10-3, with TRBD1 matching 9 bases. V shed 2 bases, J shed 5 bases, and the junction held 1 base outside the gene matches. In germline, CDR1 is ENHRY, CDR2 SYGVKD. This CDR3 is 14 amino acids long. The CDR3 spells CAISEDRGDNEQFF. The CDR3 DNA is TGTGCCATCAGTGAGGACAGGGGGGACAATGAGCAGTTCTTC.

This clonotype was detected a few times. The chain is built from TRBV27 and TRBJ2-3, with 11 bases that match TRBD2. The CDR3 spans 15 residues. The germline CDR1 and CDR2 sequences are MNHEY and SMNVEV (reference sequence). V gave up 4 bases and J gave up 1 base; unmatched junction bases: 1. CDR3 sequence reads: CASSSTSGGTDTQYF. In DNA form, the CDR3 reads TGTGCCAGCAGTTCGACTAGCGGGGGCACAGATACGCAGTATTTT.

This clonotype has just a few counts. The chain is built from TRBV7-9 and TRBJ2-3, with 9 bases matching TRBD2. The trim removed 4 bases at V and 5 bases at J, leaving 10 bases unmatched. This CDR3 comprises 16 residues. Germline CDR1 and CDR2: SEHNR and FQNEAQ (reference sequence). CDR3 nucleotide sequence: TGTGCCAGCAGCTCCTTAGCGGGGGACCTTGGAGATACGCAGTATTTT. Its protein is CASSSLAGDLGDTQYF.

The sample holds a few counts of this clonotype. The chain carries TRBV4-3 and TRBJ2-3, with 12 nucleotides matching TRBD2. The CDR3 length is 16 residues. Germline CDR1 LGHNA, CDR2 YSLEER. The V segment lost 4 bases and the J segment 6 bases; nucleotides outside the gene matches: 8. The CDR3 is CASSLASGGAGDTQYF. The CDR3, as DNA: TGCGCCAGCAGCCTCGCTAGCGGGGGGGCTGGGGATACGCAGTATTTT.

CDR3 coding DNA: TGCGCCAGCAGTGATCCGGGACAGGGACTCACTGAAGCTTTCTTT. Translated: CASSDPGQGLTEAFF. V usage is TRBV10-2 and J usage is TRBJ1-1, with 9 bases aligning to TRBD1. The CDR3 totals 15 residues. With 3 bases clipped from V and 4 bases from J, the junction kept 6 bases outside the gene matches. Germline CDR1 and CDR2: WSHSY and SAAADI.

V usage is TRBV7-8 and J usage is TRBJ2-7; D perhaps matches TRBD1 (5 bases). The germline V gene has CDR1 SGHVS and CDR2 FQNEAQ. The CDR3 runs to 14 residues. Trimming cost V 5 bases and J 2 bases, with 13 bases left between them. In DNA, the CDR3 is TGTGCCAGCAGCACATTGCTGGGGCCCTACGAGCAGTACTTC. Translation: CASSTLLGPYEQYF.

The chain joins TRBV7-3 to TRBJ2-5; maybe TRBD1 (7 bases). With 5 bases removed from V and 3 bases from J, the gap between germline ends came to 13 bases. This CDR3 comprises 14 residues. Germline lookup yields CDR1 SGHTA and CDR2 FQGTGA. Here the CDR3 DNA reads TGTGCCAGCAGCAAAACCAGGGGGGAAGAGACCCAGTACTTC. Amino acid sequence: CASSKTRGEETQYF.

V gene TRBV30 combines with J gene TRBJ1-1; D uncertain. The ends were cut back, 2 bases at V and 1 base at J, with 5 bases in the middle. The CDR3 length is 12 residues. Germline V CDR1 and CDR2: GTSNPN, SVGIG (reference sequence). CDR3 residues: CAWSYRNTEAFF. In DNA form, the CDR3 reads TGTGCCTGGAGTTACAGGAACACTGAAGCTTTCTTT. Full variable domain (remainder filled in from reference TRBV30 and TRBJ1-1): SQTIHQWPATLVQPVGSPLSLECTVEGTSNPNLYWYRQAAGRGLQLLFYSVGIGQISSEVPQNLSASRPQDRQFILSSKKLLLSDSGFYLCAWSYRNTEAFFGQGTRLTVV.

This clonotype has just a few counts. The chain is built from TRBV7-2 and TRBJ2-1; D gene unclear. The CDR3 totals 14 residues. The germline CDR1 and CDR2 sequences are SGHTA and FQGNSA. Between the trimmed V and J ends, which lost 6 bases and 6 bases, there was a span of 15 bases. CDR3 protein: CASRDGRGVNEQFF. The DNA for the CDR3 is TGTGCCAGCAGGGACGGAAGAGGCGTCAATGAGCAGTTCTTC.

At least ten counts were recorded for this clonotype. V usage is TRBV20-1 and J usage is TRBJ1-5, with a weak D call TRBD1 (6 bases). This CDR3 comprises 16 residues. V dropped 5 bases and J dropped 0 bases, with 17 bases sitting between them. CDR1 and CDR2 (germline): DFQATT, SNEGSKA (reference sequence). Here the CDR3 DNA reads TGCAGTGCTGACAGACATGGACAGCCTAGCAATCAGCCCCAGCATTTT. Translating gives CSADRHGQPSNQPQHF.

This clonotype was seen only a few times. The genes are TRBV27 and TRBJ1-6; D is unresolved. Looked up from germline, CDR1 is MNHEY and CDR2 is SMNVEV (reference sequence). With 2 bases removed from V and 11 bases from J, the gap between germline ends came to 13 bases. The CDR3 sequence is 14 residues long. CDR3 protein: CASSLGMEGPPLHF. CDR3 sequence (DNA): TGTGCCAGCAGTTTAGGAATGGAAGGTCCACCCCTCCACTTT.